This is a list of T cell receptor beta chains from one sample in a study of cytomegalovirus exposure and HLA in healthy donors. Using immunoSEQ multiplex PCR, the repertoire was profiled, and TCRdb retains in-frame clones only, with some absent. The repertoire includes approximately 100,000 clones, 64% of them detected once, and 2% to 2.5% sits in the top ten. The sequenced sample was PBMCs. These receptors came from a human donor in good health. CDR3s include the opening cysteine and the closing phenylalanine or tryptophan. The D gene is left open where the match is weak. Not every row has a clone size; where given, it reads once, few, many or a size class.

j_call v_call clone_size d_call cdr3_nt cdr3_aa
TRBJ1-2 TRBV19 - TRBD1 TGTGCCAGTAGTATTGGGACAGGGAGCTATGGCCACACCTTC CASSIGTGSYGHTF
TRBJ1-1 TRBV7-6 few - TGTGCCACTTCCCCGTTGGGGCAGTTGAACACTGAAGCTTTCTTT CATSPLGQLNTEAFF
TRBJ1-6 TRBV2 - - TGTGCCAGCAGTGTCCACAGGAGCTCCTATAATTCACCCCTCCACTTT CASSVHRSSYNSPLHF
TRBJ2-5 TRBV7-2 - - TGTGCCAGCAGCTTAGTAGCGGCCCAAGAGACCCAGTACTTC CASSLVAAQETQYF
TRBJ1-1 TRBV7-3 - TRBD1 TGTGCCAGCAGCCCAGGGGGACAGCCGAACACTGAAGCTTTCTTT CASSPGGQPNTEAFF
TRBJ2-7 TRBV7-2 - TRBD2 TGTGCCAGTAGAGCTTCGCTAGCGGGGGGGTTCTACGAGCAGTACTTC CASRASLAGGFYEQYF
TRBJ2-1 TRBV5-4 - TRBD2 TGTGCCAGCAGCGAAACAACTAGCGCCCACAATGAGCAGTTCTTC CASSETTSAHNEQFF
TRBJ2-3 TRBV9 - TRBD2 TGTGCCAGCAGCGCTCGGTTGGGGGAGGGAACGCAGTATTTT CASSARLGEGTQYF
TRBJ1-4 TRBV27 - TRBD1 TGTGCCAGCCGGACAGGGGAGGGAAAACTGTTTTTT CASRTGEGKLFF
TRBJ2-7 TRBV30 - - TGTGCCTGGAGTAGGGGGGGGACAAACTACGAGCAGTACTTC CAWSRGGTNYEQYF
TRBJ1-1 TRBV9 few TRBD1 TGTGCCATACGGACAGGGGAGAACACTGAAGCTTTCTTT CAIRTGENTEAFF